These T cell receptor beta chains were read from a single sample in a study of CD8 T cells in ankylosing spondylitis. TCRdb fed the 5' RACE reads into MiXCR, producing one record per CDR3 protein. The sample lists about 510,000 distinct CDR3 sequences; about 5.4% were seen once. Sequenced input: blood, either unsorted or a sorted T cell fraction (not recorded which). These receptors all stem from a male donor with ankylosing spondylitis. Each CDR3 is given with its conserved first and last residue. The order of the fields is CDR3 protein, CDR3 DNA, clone size, J gene, D gene, V gene. The D gene is left open where the match is weak. Clone sizes are given selectively: once, few, many, or a class where the clone is expanded.

CASSPRQGPNWTEAFF TGTGCCAGCAGTCCCCGACAGGGCCCGAATTGGACTGAAGCTTTCTTT many TRBJ1-1 TRBD1 TRBV6-2/TRBV6-3
CSASRGFSPGNTIYF TGCAGTGCTAGTAGAGGCTTTTCGCCTGGAAACACCATATATTTT many TRBJ1-3 NA TRBV20-1
CSAYGSSYNEQFF TGCAGTGCTTATGGAAGCTCCTACAATGAGCAGTTCTTC NA TRBJ2-1 NA TRBV20-1
CASSPRAGSHEQYF TGCGCCAGCAGCCCCCGGGCTGGCAGCCACGAGCAGTACTTC few TRBJ2-7 NA TRBV5-1
CASSSLSGSTDTQYF TGTGCCAGCAGCTCTTTAAGCGGGAGCACAGATACGCAGTATTTT many TRBJ2-3 NA TRBV11-2
CSATRRGTHQPQHF TGCAGTGCTACACGGAGGGGGACGCATCAGCCCCAGCATTTT many TRBJ1-5 NA TRBV20-1
CASSLMGGVTNVLTF TGTGCCAGCAGCCTAATGGGGGGAGTTACCAACGTCCTGACTTTC NA TRBJ2-6 NA TRBV7-2
CASSPYREPRGNEQFF TGTGCCAGCAGCCCATACAGGGAACCCAGGGGCAATGAGCAGTTCTTC NA TRBJ2-1 NA TRBV9
CASSQGVGLLKNIQYF TGCGCCAGCAGCCAAGGAGTTGGTCTCCTCAAAAACATTCAGTACTTC many TRBJ2-4 NA TRBV4-3
CASSPRPRDRLGAYEQYF TGTGCCAGCAGCCCCCGTCCCCGGGACAGGTTGGGTGCCTACGAGCAGTACTTC few TRBJ2-7 TRBD1 TRBV9
CATSDLQTGEQYF TGTGCCACCAGTGATTTGCAAACGGGTGAGCAGTACTTC many TRBJ2-7 NA TRBV24-1
CASSSSSDTEAFF TGTGCCAGCAGCTCTAGTTCCGACACTGAAGCTTTCTTT many TRBJ1-1 NA TRBV7-9